Listed here are 24 T cell receptor beta chains from one sample, sequenced in a study of CD8+ T cells in alopecia areata. Alopecia areata patients gave lesional scalp punch biopsies and peripheral blood samples. Sequencing relied on a cDNA template that was reverse transcribed from extracted RNA. The protocol was immunoSEQ multiplex PCR, while the TCRdb copy is restricted to in-frame clones and leaves out a portion. The sample has over 15,000 clones; more than 50% are singletons. Sequenced input: skin. All receptors derive from a human donor with alopecia areata.

This sequence joins TRBV9 and TRBJ2-1; tentative D call: TRBD2 (5 bases). Germline CDR1 SGDLS, CDR2 YYNGEE. The CDR3 sequence is 16 residues long. Trimming removed 2 bases at V and 2 bases at J, with 14 bases between. The CDR3 region has the DNA TGTGCCAGCAGCGTCGGCCGGGATTACCCCTACAATGAGCAGTTCTTC. Translation gives CASSVGRDYPYNEQFF.

V usage is TRBV2 and J usage is TRBJ2-3, with D possibly TRBD2 on 6 matching bases. Trimming shortened V by 7 bases and J by 2 bases, and 10 bases separated the two germline ends. The germline CDR1 and CDR2 sequences are SNHLY and FYNNEI. The CDR3 extends over 13 amino acids. CDR3 coding DNA: TGTGCCAGCACCCTGGACTACACAGATACGCAGTATTTT. This gives the protein CASTLDYTDTQYF.

J is TRBJ2-3 and V is TRBV29-1; D remains ambiguous. The CDR3 covers 13 residues. The germline V and J ends were trimmed by 2 bases and 5 bases, with 11 bases remaining between them. Germline CDR1 reads SQVTM; CDR2 reads ANQGSEA. CDR3 nucleotides: TGCAGCGTTGAACAGAGTCGGAGAGATACGCAGTATTTT. As protein: CSVEQSRRDTQYF.

This clone was seen a handful of times. At the DNA level, this CDR3 is encoded by other sequences in the same sample as well. The chain has TRBV7-2 and TRBJ2-1; D ambiguous. The CDR3 is 16 residues long. Looked up from germline, CDR1 is SGHTA and CDR2 is FQGNSA. V lost 1 base and J lost 0, with 10 bases in between. The CDR3 loop reads CASSLDGRSSYNEQFF. The DNA for the CDR3 is TGTGCCAGCAGCTTAGATGGGCGGAGCTCCTACAATGAGCAGTTCTTC. Complete variable domain (other parts from reference TRBV7-2 and TRBJ2-1): GAGVSQSPSNKVTEKGKDVELRCDPISGHTALYWYRQSLGQGLEFLIYFQGNSAPDKSGLPSDRFSAERTGGSVSTLTIQRTQQEDSAVYLCASSLDGRSSYNEQFFGPGTRLTVL.

This chain uses TRBV29-1 with TRBJ2-5, with D possibly matching TRBD1 (6 bases). The J call is in doubt because the DNA end fits TRBJ2-7 better. CDR3 length: 14 residues. The germline V gene has CDR1 SQVTM and CDR2 ANQGSEA. CDR3 nucleotide sequence: TGCAGCGTCGTAGGGGACACGAGCTCCTACGAGCAGTACTTC. Translating it yields CSVVGDTSSYEQYF.

The V call is TRBV2, the J call TRBJ2-5; the match to TRBD2 covers 13 bases. With 10 bases clipped from V and 0 bases from J, the junction kept 5 bases outside the gene matches. Per germline, CDR1 SNHLY and CDR2 FYNNEI. The CDR3 contains 15 residues. CDR3 nucleotides: TGTGCCACTGGACTAGCGGGGGCGTACCAAGAGACCCAGTACTTC. Residues: CATGLAGAYQETQYF. The complete variable domain, with remaining parts taken from reference TRBV2 and TRBJ2-5, reads EPEVTQTPSHQVTQMGQEVILRCVPISNHLYFYWYRQILGQKVEFLVSFYNNEISEKSEIFDDQFSVERPDGSNFTLKIRSTKLEDSAMYFCATGLAGAYQETQYFGPGTRLLVL.

The chain joins TRBV19 to TRBJ1-5; D might be TRBD1 (6 bases). V shed 9 bases and J shed 5 bases, with 17 bases lying between them. Germline V gene sequence: CDR1 LNHDA, CDR2 SQIVND (reference sequence). This CDR3 has 14 residues. This CDR3 is CASQGLDFHQPQHF. As DNA, the CDR3 is TGTGCCAGCCAGGGGTTAGATTTTCATCAGCCCCAGCATTTT.

Note on this clone: Other DNA sequences within the sample encode an identical CDR3. The chain joins TRBV7-8 to TRBJ1-1; D is ambiguous. With 4 bases removed from V and 2 bases from J, the gap between germline ends came to 8 bases. Germline CDR1 is SGHVS and CDR2 is FQNEAQ. The CDR3 length is 13 residues. The CDR3 spells CASSSYTNTEAFF. The CDR3 DNA reads as TGTGCCAGCAGCTCGTATACAAACACTGAAGCTTTCTTT. Drawing the rest from reference TRBV7-8 and TRBJ1-1, the complete variable domain is GAGVSQSPRYKVAKRGQDVALRCDPISGHVSLFWYQQALGQGPEFLTYFQNEAQLDKSGLPSDRFFAERPEGSVSTLKIQRTQQEDSAVYLCASSSYTNTEAFFGQGTRLTVV.

This clone showed up just a few times. This sequence joins TRBV4-2 and TRBJ2-1, with 12 bases identical to TRBD2. The CDR3 consists of 17 residues. The germline gives CDR1 LGHNA, CDR2 YNFKEQ. V was clipped by 4 bases and J by 5 bases; unmatched bases: 9. The CDR3 bases are TGTGCCAGCAGCCCGGCAGGCCTAGCGGGGGGGAACAATGAGCAGTTCTTC. This encodes CASSPAGLAGGNNEQFF.

V and J are TRBV6-5 and TRBJ1-3, with D hard to call. V lost 0 bases and J 1 base, leaving 4 bases between the germline ends. In germline, CDR1 is MNHEY, CDR2 SVGAGI. CDR3 length: 14 amino acids. CDR3 amino acids: CASSYSASGNTIYF. DNA for the CDR3: TGTGCCAGCAGTTACTCGGCATCTGGAAACACCATATATTTT.

This clone was seen just once. The chain links TRBV14 to TRBJ2-7; 15 bases line up with TRBD2. The CDR3 has 15 amino acids. Germline-derived CDR1 and CDR2 are SGHDN and FVKESK. Losses at the gene ends were 5 bases for V and 5 bases for J; bases not matched to a gene: 4. CDR3 region: CASSSWTSGRDEQYF. The CDR3 region has the DNA TGTGCCAGCAGCTCCTGGACTAGCGGGAGGGACGAGCAGTACTTC.

V gene TRBV15 combines with J gene TRBJ2-4, with TRBD2 as a possible D gene (6 bases). This CDR3 spans 16 amino acids. Trimming removed 0 bases at V and 0 bases at J, with 9 bases between. The germline V gene has CDR1 LNHNV and CDR2 YYDKDF (reference sequence). The CDR3 DNA is TGTGCCACCAGCAGAGACCCAGCGGGAGCCAAAAACATTCAGTACTTC. It is translated as CATSRDPAGAKNIQYF.

By sample share, this clone is medium-sized. In nucleotides, the CDR3 is TGTGCCAGCAGCTTAGCAGCTTCCTACGAGCAGTACTTC. Translation: CASSLAASYEQYF. The chain recombines TRBV7-6 with TRBJ2-7, with unresolved D. Germline V gives CDR1 SGHVS, CDR2 FNYEAQ. V was pared by 0 bases and J by 1 base, with 4 bases between. This CDR3 contains 13 residues.

The chain combines TRBV19 with TRBJ2-1; 7 bases align to TRBD2. Germline V gene data show CDR1 as LNHDA and CDR2 as SQIVND (reference sequence). Trimming at V came to 8 bases and at J to 0 bases, leaving 7 bases not matched to a gene. The CDR3 extends over 15 amino acids. The CDR3 DNA sequence: TGTGCCAGTGGGGGTAGCGGGTACTCCTACAATGAGCAGTTCTTC. Translating gives CASGGSGYSYNEQFF.

This clone has only a few counts. This rearrangement joins TRBV5-1 to TRBJ2-7; TRBD2 is a possible D gene (6 bases). V shed 6 bases and J shed 4 bases, with 20 bases lying between them. The CDR3 spans 15 residues. In germline, CDR1 is SGHRS, CDR2 YFSETQ. Here the CDR3 DNA reads TGCGCCAGCAACCTTCTCGGGAGTTCTCCGTACGAGCAGTACTTC. Protein: CASNLLGSSPYEQYF. Together with reference TRBV5-1 and TRBJ2-7, the CDR3 gives the full variable domain: KAGVTQTPRYLIKTRGQQVTLSCSPISGHRSVSWYQQTPGQGLQFLFEYFSETQRNKGNFPGRFSGRQFSNSRSEMNVSTLELGDSALYLCASNLLGSSPYEQYFGPGTRLTVT.

This chain joins TRBV6-5 and TRBJ2-3; D unclear. This CDR3 spans 16 amino acids. Trimming shortened V by 0 bases and J by 0 bases, and 10 bases separated the two germline ends. Germline-derived CDR1 and CDR2 are MNHEY and SVGAGI. The CDR3 coding sequence is TGTGCCAGCAGTTACTCGAAGGTGGGCAGCACAGATACGCAGTATTTT. The encoded protein is CASSYSKVGSTDTQYF.

This chain connects TRBV5-1 to TRBJ1-1; a possible D gene is TRBD1 (6 bases). With 4 bases removed from V and 5 bases from J, the gap between germline ends came to 15 bases. CDR3 length: 14 residues. CDR1 is SGHRS, CDR2 YFSETQ, per germline. Here the CDR3 DNA reads TGCGCCAGCAGCGAAGCACGGGGGCGGACTGAAGCTTTCTTT. The encoded protein is CASSEARGRTEAFF.

CDR3 sequence: CASSPRRAREQYF. For the CDR3, the DNA is TGTGCCAGCAGCCCCAGGCGGGCGCGCGAGCAGTACTTC. This chain uses TRBV13 with TRBJ2-7, with D possibly TRBD2 on 5 matching bases. The CDR3 has 13 residues. Germline V gives CDR1 PRHDT, CDR2 FYEKMQ (reference sequence). Trimming left V 5 bases short and J 6 bases short, with 14 bases between.

This rearrangement joins TRBV7-9 to TRBJ1-2; possibly TRBD1 for D (5 bases). Trimming removed 4 bases from V and 2 bases from J, with 8 bases in between. The germline CDR1 and CDR2 sequences are SEHNR and FQNEAQ (reference sequence). This CDR3 is built from 13 residues. The DNA for the CDR3 is TGTGCCAGCAGCTCGGACACAAACTATGGCTACACCTTC. It specifies CASSSDTNYGYTF.

The CDR3 here is CASSSGLDYEQYF. CDR3 DNA sequence: TGTGCCAGCAGCTCCGGACTAGACTACGAGCAGTACTTC. This chain joins TRBV7-9 and TRBJ2-7; 7 bases are shared with TRBD2. The V gene's germline CDR1 is SEHNR and CDR2 FQNEAQ (reference sequence). The CDR3 is made up of 13 amino acids. V gave up 4 bases and J gave up 3 bases; unmatched junction bases: 3.

V gene TRBV29-1 combines with J gene TRBJ2-3; no reliable D call. Germline CDR1 and CDR2: SQVTM and ANQGSEA. V was pared by 0 bases and J by 2 bases, with 12 bases between. The CDR3 totals 15 residues. This chain's CDR3 is CSVEEMTANTDTQYF. In nucleotides, the CDR3 is TGCAGCGTTGAAGAAATGACCGCGAACACAGATACGCAGTATTTT.

The gene calls are TRBV9 and TRBJ2-3, with 7 bases that match TRBD2. CDR1 is SGDLS, CDR2 YYNGEE, per germline. The CDR3 covers 16 residues. With 2 bases clipped from V and 6 bases from J, the junction kept 12 bases outside the gene matches. The CDR3 protein is CASSVVSGDGRDTQYF. CDR3 DNA: TGTGCCAGCAGCGTCGTAAGCGGGGACGGGAGGGATACGCAGTATTTT.

This clone was observed a handful of times. The rearrangement uses TRBV25-1 and TRBJ2-5, with unresolved D. Trimming removed 2 bases from V and 6 bases from J, with 10 bases in between. From germline, CDR1 is MGHDK and CDR2 SYGVNS. CDR3 size: 13 residues. The CDR3 loop is CASSEMSIQTQYF. The CDR3 DNA reads TGTGCCAGCAGTGAAATGAGCATCCAGACCCAGTACTTC.

This clone rates as large (0.1 to 1%). The CDR3 coding sequence is TGTGCCAGCGGCTCGGGGGGCACAGATACGCAGTATTTT. Protein sequence: CASGSGGTDTQYF. The chain is built from TRBV7-3 and TRBJ2-3, with D perhaps matching TRBD2 (6 bases). CDR3 size: 13 residues. V dropped 8 bases and J dropped 1 base, with 10 bases sitting between them. Germline CDR1 is SGHTA and CDR2 is FQGTGA.